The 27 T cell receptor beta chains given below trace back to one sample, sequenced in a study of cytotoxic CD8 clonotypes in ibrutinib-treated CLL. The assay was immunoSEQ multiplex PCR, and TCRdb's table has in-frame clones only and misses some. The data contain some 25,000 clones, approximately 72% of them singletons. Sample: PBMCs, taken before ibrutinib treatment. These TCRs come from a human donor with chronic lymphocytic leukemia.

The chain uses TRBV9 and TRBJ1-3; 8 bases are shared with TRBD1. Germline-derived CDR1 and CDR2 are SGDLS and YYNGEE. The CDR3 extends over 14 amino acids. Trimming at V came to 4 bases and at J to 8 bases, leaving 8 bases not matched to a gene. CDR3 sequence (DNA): TGTGCCAGCAGCAAGGACAGGGTGGAAGACACCATATATTTT. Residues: CASSKDRVEDTIYF.

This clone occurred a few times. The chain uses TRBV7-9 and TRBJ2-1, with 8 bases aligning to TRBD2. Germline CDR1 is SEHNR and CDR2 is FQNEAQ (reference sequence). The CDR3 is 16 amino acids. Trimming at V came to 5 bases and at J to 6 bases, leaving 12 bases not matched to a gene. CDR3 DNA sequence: TGTGCCAGCAGCGAGGGCTCGGGACTAGTAGTCAATGAGCAGTTCTTC. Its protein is CASSEGSGLVVNEQFF.

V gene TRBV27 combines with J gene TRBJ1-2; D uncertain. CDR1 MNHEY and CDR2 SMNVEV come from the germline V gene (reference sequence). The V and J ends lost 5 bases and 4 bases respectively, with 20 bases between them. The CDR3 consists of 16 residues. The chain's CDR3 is CASSPPSNSGLYGYTF. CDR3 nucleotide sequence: TGTGCCAGCAGTCCCCCCTCGAACTCTGGGCTCTATGGCTACACCTTC.

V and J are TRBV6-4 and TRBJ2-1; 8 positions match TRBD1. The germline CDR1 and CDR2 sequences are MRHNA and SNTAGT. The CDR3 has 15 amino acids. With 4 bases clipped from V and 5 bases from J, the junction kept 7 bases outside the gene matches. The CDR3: CASSAETGEHNEQFF. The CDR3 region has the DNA TGTGCCAGCAGTGCGGAGACAGGGGAACACAATGAGCAGTTCTTC.

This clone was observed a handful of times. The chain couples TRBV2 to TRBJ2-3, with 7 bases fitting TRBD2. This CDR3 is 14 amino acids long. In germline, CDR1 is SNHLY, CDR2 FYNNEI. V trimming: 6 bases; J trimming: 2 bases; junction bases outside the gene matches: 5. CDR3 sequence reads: CASRGGTVTDTQYF. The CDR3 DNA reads TGTGCCAGCAGGGGGGGGACGGTCACAGATACGCAGTATTTT.

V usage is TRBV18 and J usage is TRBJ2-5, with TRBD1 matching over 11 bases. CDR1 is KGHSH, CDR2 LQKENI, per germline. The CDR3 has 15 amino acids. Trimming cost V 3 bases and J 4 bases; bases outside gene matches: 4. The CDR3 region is CASSPRTGGGETQYF. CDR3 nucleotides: TGTGCCAGCTCACCTCGGACAGGGGGCGGAGAGACCCAGTACTTC.

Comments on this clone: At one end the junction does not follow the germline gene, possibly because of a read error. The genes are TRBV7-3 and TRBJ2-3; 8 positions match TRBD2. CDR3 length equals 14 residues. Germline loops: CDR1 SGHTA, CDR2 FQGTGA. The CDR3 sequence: CASSSSAPSGRMDF. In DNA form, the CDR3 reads TGTGCCAGCAGCTCCTCGGCCCCTAGCGGGCGCATGGATTTT. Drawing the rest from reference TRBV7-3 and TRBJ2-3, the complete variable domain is GAGVSQTPSNKVTEKGKYVELRCDPISGHTALYWYRQSLGQGPEFLIYFQGTGAADDSGLPNDRFFAVRPEGSVSTLKIQRTERGDSAVYLCASSSSAPSGRMDFGPGTRLTVL.

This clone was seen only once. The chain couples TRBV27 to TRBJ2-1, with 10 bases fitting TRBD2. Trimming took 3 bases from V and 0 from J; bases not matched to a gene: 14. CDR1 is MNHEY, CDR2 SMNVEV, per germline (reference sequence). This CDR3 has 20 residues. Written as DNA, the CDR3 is TGTGCCAGCAGTTTCCTGACAGGATCTTCTAGCGGGAGCTCCTACAATGAGCAGTTCTTC. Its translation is CASSFLTGSSSGSSYNEQFF.

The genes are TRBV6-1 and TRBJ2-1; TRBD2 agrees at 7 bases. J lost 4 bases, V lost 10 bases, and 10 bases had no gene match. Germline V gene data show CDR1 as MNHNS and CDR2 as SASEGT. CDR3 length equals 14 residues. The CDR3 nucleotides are TGTGCCACCGTAGCGGGCCCGAATTACAATGAGCAGTTCTTC. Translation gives CATVAGPNYNEQFF.

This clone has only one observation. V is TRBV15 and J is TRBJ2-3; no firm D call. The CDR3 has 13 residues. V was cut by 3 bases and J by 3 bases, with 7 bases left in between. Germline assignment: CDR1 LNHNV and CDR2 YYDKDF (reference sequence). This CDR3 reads CATSRPPTDTQYF. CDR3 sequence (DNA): TGTGCCACCAGCAGGCCCCCGACAGATACGCAGTATTTT.

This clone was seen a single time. CDR3 DNA: TGTGCCAGCTCGTGGGGCGCTGAAGCTTTCTTT. It is translated as CASSWGAEAFF. This rearrangement joins TRBV11-2 to TRBJ1-1, with D perhaps TRBD1 (5 bases). The CDR3 consists of 11 residues. In germline, CDR1 is SGHAT, CDR2 FQNNGV. Trimming cost V 8 bases and J 6 bases, with 10 bases left between them. Full variable domain (outside the CDR3, taken from reference TRBV11-2 and TRBJ1-1): EAGVAQSPRYKIIEKRQSVAFWCNPISGHATLYWYQQILGQGPKLLIQFQNNGVVDDSQLPKDRFSAERLKGVDSTLKIQPAKLEDSAVYLCASSWGAEAFFGQGTRLTVV.

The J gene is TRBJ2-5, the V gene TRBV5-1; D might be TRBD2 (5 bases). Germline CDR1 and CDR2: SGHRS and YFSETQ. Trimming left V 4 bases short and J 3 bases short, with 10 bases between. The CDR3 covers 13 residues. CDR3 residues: CASSAGLEETQYF. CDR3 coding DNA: TGCGCCAGCAGCGCCGGACTTGAAGAGACCCAGTACTTC.

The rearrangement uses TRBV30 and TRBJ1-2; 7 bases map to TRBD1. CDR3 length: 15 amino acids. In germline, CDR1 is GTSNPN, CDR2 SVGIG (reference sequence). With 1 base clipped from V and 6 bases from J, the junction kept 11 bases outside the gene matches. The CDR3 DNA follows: TGTGCCTGGAGTGGAGGGACAGTGCGTTCAAATGGCTACACCTTC. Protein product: CAWSGGTVRSNGYTF.

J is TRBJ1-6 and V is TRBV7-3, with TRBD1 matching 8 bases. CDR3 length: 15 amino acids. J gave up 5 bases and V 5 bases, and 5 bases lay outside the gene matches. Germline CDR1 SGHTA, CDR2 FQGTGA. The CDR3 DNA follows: TGTGCCAGCAGCCGGACAGGGAATAATAATTCACCCCTCCACTTT. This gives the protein CASSRTGNNNSPLHF.

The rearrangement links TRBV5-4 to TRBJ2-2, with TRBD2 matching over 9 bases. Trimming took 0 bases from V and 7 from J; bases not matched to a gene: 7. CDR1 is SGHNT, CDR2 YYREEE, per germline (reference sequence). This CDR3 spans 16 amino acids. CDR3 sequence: CASSLDSGSKGGELFF. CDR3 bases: TGTGCCAGCAGCTTGGATAGCGGGAGTAAGGGCGGGGAGCTGTTTTTT.

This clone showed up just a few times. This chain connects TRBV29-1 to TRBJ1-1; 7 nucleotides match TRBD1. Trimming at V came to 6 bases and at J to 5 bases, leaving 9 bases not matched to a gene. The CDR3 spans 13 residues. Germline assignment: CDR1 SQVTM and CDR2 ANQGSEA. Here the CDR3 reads CSVARDSWTEAFF. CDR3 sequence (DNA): TGCAGCGTCGCGAGGGACAGTTGGACTGAAGCTTTCTTT.

The CDR3, as DNA: TGTGCCAGCAGCTCAGGGGAGGGAACCACTGAAGCTTTCTTT. Encoded protein: CASSSGEGTTEAFF. The chain uses TRBV6-1 and TRBJ1-1; the D gene is possibly TRBD1 (6 bases). Trimming removed 6 bases from V and 4 bases from J, with 15 bases in between. The CDR3 runs 14 residues. Germline values: CDR1 MNHNS, CDR2 SASEGT.

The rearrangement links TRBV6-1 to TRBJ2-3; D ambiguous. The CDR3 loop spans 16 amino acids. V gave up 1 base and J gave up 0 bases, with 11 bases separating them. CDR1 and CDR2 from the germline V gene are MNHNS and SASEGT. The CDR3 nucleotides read TGTGCCAGCAGTGAAGGGGTAAAGCGAAGCACAGATACGCAGTATTTT. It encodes CASSEGVKRSTDTQYF.

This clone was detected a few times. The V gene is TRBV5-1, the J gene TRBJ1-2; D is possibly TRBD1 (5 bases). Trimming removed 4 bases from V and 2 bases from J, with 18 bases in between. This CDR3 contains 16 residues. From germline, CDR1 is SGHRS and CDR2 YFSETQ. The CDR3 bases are TGCGCCAGCAGCGCCGACAGCCTCCTCCTAAACTATGGCTACACCTTC. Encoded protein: CASSADSLLLNYGYTF.

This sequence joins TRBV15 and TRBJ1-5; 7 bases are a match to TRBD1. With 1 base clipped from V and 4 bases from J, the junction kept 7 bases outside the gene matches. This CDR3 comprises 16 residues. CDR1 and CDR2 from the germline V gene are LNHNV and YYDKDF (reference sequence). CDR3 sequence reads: CATSRVPGQPNQPQHF. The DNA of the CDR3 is TGTGCCACCAGCAGAGTTCCGGGACAGCCTAATCAGCCCCAGCATTTT. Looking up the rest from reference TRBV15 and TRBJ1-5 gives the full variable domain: DAMVIQNPRYQVTQFGKPVTLSCSQTLNHNVMYWYQQKSSQAPKLLFHYYDKDFNNEADTPDNFQSRRPNTSFCFLDIRSPGLGDTAMYLCATSRVPGQPNQPQHFGDGTRLSIL.

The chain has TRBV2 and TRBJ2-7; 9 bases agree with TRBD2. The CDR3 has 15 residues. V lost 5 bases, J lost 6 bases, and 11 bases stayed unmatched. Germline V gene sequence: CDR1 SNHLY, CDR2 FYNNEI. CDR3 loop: CASSLSGSGRGEQYF. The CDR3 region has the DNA TGTGCCAGCAGTCTTAGCGGGAGCGGCCGGGGCGAGCAGTACTTC.

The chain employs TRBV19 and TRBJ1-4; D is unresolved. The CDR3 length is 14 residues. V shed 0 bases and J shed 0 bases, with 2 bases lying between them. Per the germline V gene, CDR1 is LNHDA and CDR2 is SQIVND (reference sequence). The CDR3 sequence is CASSIEATNEKLFF. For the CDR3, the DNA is TGTGCCAGTAGTATAGAGGCAACTAATGAAAAACTGTTTTTT.

Here the CDR3 reads CASSYGTRTSEQYF. As DNA, the CDR3 is TGTGCCAGCAGCTACGGGACTAGAACCTCCGAGCAGTACTTC. The chain employs TRBV14 and TRBJ2-7, with TRBD2 matching over 8 bases. The V gene's germline CDR1 is SGHDN and CDR2 FVKESK. Losses at the gene ends were 5 bases for V and 6 bases for J; bases not matched to a gene: 9. There are 14 residues in the CDR3.

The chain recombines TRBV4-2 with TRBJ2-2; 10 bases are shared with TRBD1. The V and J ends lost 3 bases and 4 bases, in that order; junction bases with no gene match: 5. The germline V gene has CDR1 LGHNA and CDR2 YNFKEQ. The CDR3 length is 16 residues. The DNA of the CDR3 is TGTGCCAGCAGCCATCCCAGGACAGGGGGCACCGGGGAGCTGTTTTTT. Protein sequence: CASSHPRTGGTGELFF.

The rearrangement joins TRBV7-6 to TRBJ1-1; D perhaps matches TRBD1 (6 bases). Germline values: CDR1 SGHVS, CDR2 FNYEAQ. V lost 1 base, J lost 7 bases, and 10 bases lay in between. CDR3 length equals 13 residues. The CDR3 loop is CASSLEGGLEAFF. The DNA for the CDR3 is TGTGCCAGCAGCTTAGAGGGGGGCCTTGAAGCTTTCTTT.

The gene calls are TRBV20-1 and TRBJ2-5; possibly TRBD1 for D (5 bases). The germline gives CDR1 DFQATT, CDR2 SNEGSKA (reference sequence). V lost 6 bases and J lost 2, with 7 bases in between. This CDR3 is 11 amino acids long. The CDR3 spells CSASGQETQYF. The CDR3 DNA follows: TGCAGTGCGTCAGGGCAAGAGACCCAGTACTTC.

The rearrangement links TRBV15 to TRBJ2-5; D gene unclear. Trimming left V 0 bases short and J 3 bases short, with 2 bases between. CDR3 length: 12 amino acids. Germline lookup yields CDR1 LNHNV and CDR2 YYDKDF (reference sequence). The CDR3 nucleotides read TGTGCCACCAGCAGAGATGAAGAGACCCAGTACTTC. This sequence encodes CATSRDEETQYF. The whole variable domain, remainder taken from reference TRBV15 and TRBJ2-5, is DAMVIQNPRYQVTQFGKPVTLSCSQTLNHNVMYWYQQKSSQAPKLLFHYYDKDFNNEADTPDNFQSRRPNTSFCFLDIRSPGLGDTAMYLCATSRDEETQYFGPGTRLLVL.